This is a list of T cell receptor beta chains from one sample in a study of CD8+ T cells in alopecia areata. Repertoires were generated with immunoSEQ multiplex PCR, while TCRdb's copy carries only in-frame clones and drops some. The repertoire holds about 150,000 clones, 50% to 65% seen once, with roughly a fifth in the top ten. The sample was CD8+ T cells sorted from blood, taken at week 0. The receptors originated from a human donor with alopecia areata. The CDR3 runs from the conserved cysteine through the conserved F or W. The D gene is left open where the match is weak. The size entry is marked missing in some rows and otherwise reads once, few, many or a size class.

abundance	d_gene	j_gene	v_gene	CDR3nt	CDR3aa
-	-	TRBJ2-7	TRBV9	TGTGCCAGCAGCGTAGCCACACTGGACGAGCAGTACTTC	CASSVATLDEQYF
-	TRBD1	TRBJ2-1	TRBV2	TGTGCCAGCAGTGCCCTGGGACAGCCCCGGGGCAATGAGCAGTTCTTC	CASSALGQPRGNEQFF
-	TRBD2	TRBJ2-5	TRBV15	TGTGCCACCAGCCTGACGGGAGGGGAGACCCAGTACTTC	CATSLTGGETQYF
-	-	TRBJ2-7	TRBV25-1	TGTGCCAGCAAAGAAGGTTGGGAGCAGTACTTC	CASKEGWEQYF
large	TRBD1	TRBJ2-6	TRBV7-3	TGTGCCAGCAGCTTTACTGGACAGGGGGCTGGGGCCAACGTCCTGACTTTC	CASSFTGQGAGANVLTF
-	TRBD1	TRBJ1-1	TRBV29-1	TGCAGCGTTGGGGGGACAGAGAACACTGAAGCTTTCTTT	CSVGGTENTEAFF
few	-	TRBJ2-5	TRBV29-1	TGCAGCGTTGACCAGGGTATGAAAGAGACCCAGTACTTC	CSVDQGMKETQYF
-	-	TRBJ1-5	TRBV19	TGTGCCAGTAGTCCGGGCCCGGGTCTACTAGCCCAGTATAGCAATCAGCCCCAGCATTTT	CASSPGPGLLAQYSNQPQHF
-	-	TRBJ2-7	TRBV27	TGTGCCAGCAGTCCACGGGACACCTTCTACGAGCAGTACTTC	CASSPRDTFYEQYF
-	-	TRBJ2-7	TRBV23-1	TGCGCCAGCAGTCGGGGGGAGCAGTACTTC	CASSRGEQYF
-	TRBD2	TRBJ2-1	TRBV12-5	TGTGCTAGTGGTTCCCCGACTAGCGGGGGGGTAAGTGAGCAGTTCTTC	CASGSPTSGGVSEQFF
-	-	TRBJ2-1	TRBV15	TGTGCCACCAGCAGGGCTGACTTGAACAATGAGCAGTTCTTC	CATSRADLNNEQFF
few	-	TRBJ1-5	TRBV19	TGTGCCAGTATAATAGGGAGTCAGCCCCAGCATTTT	CASIIGSQPQHF
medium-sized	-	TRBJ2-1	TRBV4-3	TGCGCCAGCAGCCAAGATCGGAACGCTAGGGAGCAGTTCTTC	CASSQDRNAREQFF
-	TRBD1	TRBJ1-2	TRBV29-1	TGCAGCGTTGAAGACGACGGGACAGGGGTCGCGGATGGCTACACCTTC	CSVEDDGTGVADGYTF
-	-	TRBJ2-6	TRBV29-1	TGCAGCGTTGAGGATTTCTCTGGGGCCAACGTCCTGACTTTC	CSVEDFSGANVLTF
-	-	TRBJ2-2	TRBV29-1	TGCAGCGTTGATCTGGCGACCGGGGAGCTGTTTTTT	CSVDLATGELFF
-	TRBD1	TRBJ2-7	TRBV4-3	TGCGCCAGCAGCCAAGATAGGACAGGGTGGGAGCAGTACTTC	CASSQDRTGWEQYF
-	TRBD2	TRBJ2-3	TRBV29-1	TGCAGCGTGACGGGGGGGCGAGCAGATACGCAGTATTTT	CSVTGGRADTQYF
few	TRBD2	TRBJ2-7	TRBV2	TGTGCCAGCAGTGTGGGGACTAGCGGTAACGACGAGCAGTACTTC	CASSVGTSGNDEQYF
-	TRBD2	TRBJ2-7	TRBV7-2	TGTGCCAGCAGCCCCTCGCGGGGGTCTATGGTGGAGCAGTACTTC	CASSPSRGSMVEQYF
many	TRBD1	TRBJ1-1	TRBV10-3	TGTGCCATCAGTGAGTCGCATGGGACAGGGGGCACTGAAGCTTTCTTT	CAISESHGTGGTEAFF
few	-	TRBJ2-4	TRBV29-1	TGCAGCGCCCAAACAGAGTCCAAAAACATTCAGTACTTC	CSAQTESKNIQYF
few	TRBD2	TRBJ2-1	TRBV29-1	TGCAGCGTGGAGGGACTAGCGGCCCACAATGAGCAGTTCTTC	CSVEGLAAHNEQFF
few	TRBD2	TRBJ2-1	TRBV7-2	TGTGCCAGCAGCCCGGGACTAGGAATCAATGAGCAGTTCTTC	CASSPGLGINEQFF
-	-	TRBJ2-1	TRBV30	TGTGCCTGTGAAGGTGGGCAAAGGGGTGAGCAGTTCTTC	CACEGGQRGEQFF
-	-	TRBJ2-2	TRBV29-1	TGCAGCGCCGCGGACAGGAACACCGGGGAGCTGTTTTTT	CSAADRNTGELFF
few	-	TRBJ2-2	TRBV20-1	TGCAGTGCTAGAGCCACCGGGGAGCTGTTTTTT	CSARATGELFF
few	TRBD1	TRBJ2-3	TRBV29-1	TGCAGCGTAGGACAGGGGGTGACAGATACGCAGTATTTT	CSVGQGVTDTQYF
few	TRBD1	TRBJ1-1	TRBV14	TGTGCCAGCAGCCAAGTAGGGGGCCCTGAAGCTTTCTTT	CASSQVGGPEAFF
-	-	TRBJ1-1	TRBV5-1	TGCGCCAGCAGCCATACCCAGGACGGAATAAACACTGAAGCTTTCTTT	CASSHTQDGINTEAFF
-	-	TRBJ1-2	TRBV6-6	TGTGCCACCTCGACCCGGCCGGACTATGGCTACACCTTC	CATSTRPDYGYTF
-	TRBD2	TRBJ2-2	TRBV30	TGTGCCTCAGCGGGGACCCTGAACACCGGGGAGCTGTTTTTT	CASAGTLNTGELFF
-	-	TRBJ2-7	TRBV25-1	TGTGCCAGCGGCTGGACAGAATCAGGCGAGCAGTACTTC	CASGWTESGEQYF
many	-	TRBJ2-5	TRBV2	TGTGCCAGTCGCCGACAGGGAGGGGAGACCCAGTACTTC	CASRRQGGETQYF
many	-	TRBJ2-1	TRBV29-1	TGCACTTGTCGGGGAGAATACAATGAGCAGTTCTTC	CTCRGEYNEQFF
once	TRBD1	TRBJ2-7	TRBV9	TGTGCCAGCAGCCCCTCGGGACAGGCCCACGAGCAGTACTTC	CASSPSGQAHEQYF
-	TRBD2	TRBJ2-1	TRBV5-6	TGTGCCAGCAGCTTTACCGGGGGGAAACGAAATGAGCAGTTCTTC	CASSFTGGKRNEQFF
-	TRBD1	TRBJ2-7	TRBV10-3	TGTGCCATCAGTGAGCCAGCTGGGACAGGTGACCCTTCCGGCGAGCAGTACTTC	CAISEPAGTGDPSGEQYF